One sample yielded the 30 T cell receptor beta chains listed below, sequenced in a study of metastatic and nonmetastatic thyroid tumors. The entire patient cohort was treatment-naive prior to thyroid surgery. Via MiXCR, TCRdb re-called the PCR reads. The sample carries about 15,000 clones, 25% recorded once. Sequenced material: adjacent normal tissue. The receptors were gathered from a female donor with papillary thyroid cancer or a benign thyroid nodule (not recorded which). Some clones in this sample may be carry-over from other donors' samples.

This clone was seen a handful of times. The rearrangement links TRBV20-1 to TRBJ2-7, with 7 bases aligning to TRBD1. Germline CDR1 reads DFQATT; CDR2 reads SNEGSKA (reference sequence). The length of the CDR3 is 13 residues. J lost 2 bases, V lost 5 bases, and 6 bases had no gene match. For the CDR3, the DNA is TGCAGTGCTGTCGGACAGGCTACCTACGAGCAGTACTTC. The encoded protein is CSAVGQATYEQYF.

This clone counts as medium-sized. The J gene is TRBJ1-3, the V gene TRBV11-1, with 8 bases lining up with TRBD1. J lost 3 bases, V lost 2 bases, and 6 bases had no gene match. Per germline, CDR1 SGHAT and CDR2 FQDESV (reference sequence). The CDR3 is 16 residues long. The CDR3 sequence: CASSLRRQGFGNTIYF. CDR3 sequence (DNA): TGTGCCAGCAGCTTACGCAGACAGGGGTTTGGAAACACCATATATTTT.

The rearrangement uses TRBV4-3 and TRBJ1-2; no firm D call. Germline V gene data show CDR1 as LGHNA and CDR2 as YSLEER. Trimming left V 0 bases short and J 4 bases short, with 9 bases between. The CDR3 sequence is 14 residues long. The CDR3 protein is CASSQDREAYGYTF. DNA for the CDR3: TGCGCCAGCAGCCAAGACAGAGAGGCCTATGGCTACACCTTC.

Of note for this clone: Possible read error: a much larger clone is one base away. The V and J genes are TRBV12-3 or TRBV12-4 and TRBJ2-1; possible D gene TRBD2, 5 bases. This CDR3 has 13 amino acids. The DNA for the CDR3 is TGTGCCAGCTCCCTCGGACTGCGCAATGAGCATTTCTTC. Its protein product is CASSLGLRNEHFF.

This clone was counted only a few times. V gene TRBV9 combines with J gene TRBJ2-2; 12 bases match TRBD2. The CDR3 sequence is 16 residues long. Trimming removed 4 bases from V and 0 bases from J; junction bases left unmatched: 1. Germline CDR1 reads SGDLS; CDR2 reads YYNGEE. CDR3 DNA sequence: TGTGCCAGCAGCCGGACTAGCGGGACGAACACCGGGGAGCTGTTTTTT. This translates into CASSRTSGTNTGELFF.

In this sample, this clone turned up many times. Other DNA variants within this sample encode the same CDR3. The chain combines TRBV6-1 with TRBJ2-7; D is possibly TRBD1 or TRBD2 (5 bases each). CDR1 MNHNS and CDR2 SASEGT come from the germline V gene. V was pared by 2 bases and J by 7 bases, with 12 bases between. The CDR3 has 13 amino acids. The CDR3 here is CASSEWGNGEQYF. The DNA of the CDR3 is TGTGCCAGCAGTGAATGGGGGAACGGTGAGCAGTACTTC.

The CDR3 spells CSARAGTSSYEQYF. In DNA, the CDR3 is TGCAGTGCTAGAGCCGGGACAAGCTCCTACGAGCAGTACTTC. This sequence joins TRBV20-1 and TRBJ2-7, with D possibly being TRBD1 (6 bases). Germline CDR1 reads DFQATT; CDR2 reads SNEGSKA (reference sequence). Trimming pared 1 base from V and 0 bases from J, leaving 10 bases between. The CDR3 runs 14 residues.

This clone showed up just a few times. This chain joins TRBV27 and TRBJ1-1, with D unresolved. V was trimmed by 5 bases and J by 4 bases, leaving 11 bases between them. Looked up from germline, CDR1 is MNHEY and CDR2 is SMNVEV (reference sequence). The CDR3 sequence is 13 residues long. The CDR3 here is CASSIAMGTEAFF. DNA of the CDR3: TGTGCCAGCAGTATTGCGATGGGCACTGAAGCTTTCTTT.

Only a few counts were recorded for this clone. The CDR3 reads CASRKIPSGANVLTF. The CDR3 DNA reads TGTGCCAGCAGGAAAATACCCTCTGGGGCCAACGTCCTGACTTTC. The chain recombines TRBV12-3 or TRBV12-4 with TRBJ2-6; D gene unclear. The CDR3 is made up of 15 amino acids. The V and J ends lost 6 bases and 0 bases respectively, with 9 bases between them.

This clone turned up a few times. The rearrangement uses TRBV11-3 and TRBJ1-1, with a possible D match to TRBD1 (5 bases). The CDR3 is 14 residues long. V lost 3 bases and J lost 2, with 10 bases in between. CDR1 and CDR2 (germline): SGHNT, YENEEA. The CDR3, as DNA: TGTGCCAGCAGCTTTGGCGACAGAAACACTGAAGCTTTCTTT. Translated, it gives CASSFGDRNTEAFF.

This clone is labeled as medium-sized. The V and J genes are TRBV19 and TRBJ1-5; no reliable D call. Trimming stripped 1 base from V and 6 bases from J, with 7 bases between. The CDR3 is made up of 13 amino acids. The germline gives CDR1 LNHDA, CDR2 SQIVND (reference sequence). CDR3 sequence reads: CASSIGGSQPQHF. CDR3 in DNA: TGTGCCAGTAGTATAGGGGGAAGTCAGCCCCAGCATTTT. Together with reference TRBV19 and TRBJ1-5, the CDR3 gives the full variable domain: DGGITQSPKYLFRKEGQNVTLSCEQNLNHDAMYWYRQDPGQGLRLIYYSQIVNDFQKGDIAEGYSVSREKKESFPLTVTSAQKNPTAFYLCASSIGGSQPQHFGDGTRLSIL.

The rearrangement joins TRBV27 to TRBJ1-1; D might be TRBD1 (6 bases). V lost 4 bases, J lost 7 bases, and 22 bases lay in between. The CDR3 is 16 residues long. Germline assignment: CDR1 MNHEY and CDR2 SMNVEV (reference sequence). The DNA of the CDR3 is TGTGCCAGCAGTTCTTCAGGGGTCCCTACGGGGTGTGAAGCTTTCTTT. Its protein product is CASSSSGVPTGCEAFF.

In this sample, this clone turned up many times. The chain is built from TRBV12-3 or TRBV12-4 and TRBJ2-7, with D possibly being TRBD2 (5 bases). V lost 5 bases to trimming and J lost 6 bases, with 11 bases between them. The CDR3 is 12 residues long. CDR3 coding DNA: TGTGCCAGCAGTCCGGAGGTCGGCGAGCAGTACTTC. Its translation: CASSPEVGEQYF.

A remark on this clone: The missing conserved phenylalanine or tryptophan at the end of this CDR3 makes a read error likely. This chain links TRBV28 with TRBJ2-7; D ambiguous. Germline CDR1 and CDR2: MDHEN and SYDVKM. This CDR3 region has 14 residues. Trimming removed 4 bases from V and 2 bases from J, with 12 bases in between. The CDR3 sequence: CASSSENSPYEQYS. Written as DNA, the CDR3 is TGTGCCAGCAGTTCCGAAAACAGCCCCTACGAGCAGTACTCC.

This chain joins TRBV18 and TRBJ2-3; a weak D match, TRBD1 (5 bases). Deletions cut 0 bases from V and 8 bases from J, with 6 bases between. From germline, CDR1 is KGHSH and CDR2 LQKENI. The CDR3 is 12 residues long. The CDR3 sequence: CASSPPQGTQYF. In DNA form, the CDR3 reads TGTGCCAGCTCACCACCCCAGGGTACGCAGTATTTT. Based on the CDR3 plus reference TRBV18 and TRBJ2-3, the full variable domain is NAGVMQNPRHLVRRRGQEARLRCSPMKGHSHVYWYRQLPEEGLKFMVYLQKENIIDESGMPKERFSAEFPKEGPSILRIQQVVRGDSAAYFCASSPPQGTQYFGPGTRLTVL.

The rearrangement links TRBV20-1 to TRBJ1-1; D might be TRBD1 (5 bases). Trimming shortened V by 0 bases and J by 5 bases, and 10 bases separated the two germline ends. CDR3 length: 13 residues. In germline, CDR1 is DFQATT, CDR2 SNEGSKA (reference sequence). CDR3 in DNA: TGCAGTGCTAGAGATCGGGGCGAAACTGAAGCTTTCTTT. Its translation: CSARDRGETEAFF.

This clone was seen a few times. The chain joins TRBV28 to TRBJ2-7; TRBD1 agrees at 9 bases. The germline V gene has CDR1 MDHEN and CDR2 SYDVKM. V gave up 6 bases and J gave up 1 base; unmatched junction bases: 7. The CDR3 runs to 15 residues. CDR3 DNA: TGTGCCAGCAGGGAATCGGGACAGGGTTCCTACGAGCAGTACTTC. Its protein product is CASRESGQGSYEQYF.

A remark on this clone: Within the sample, other DNA sequences also encode this same CDR3. The chain employs TRBV19 and TRBJ2-1, with D tentatively TRBD1 or TRBD2 (5 bases each). Germline V CDR1 and CDR2: LNHDA, SQIVND (reference sequence). Deletions cut 9 bases from V and 15 bases from J, with 21 bases between. The CDR3 runs to 12 residues. The CDR3 protein is CASSPGTTFRFF. CDR3 in DNA: TGTGCCAGCAGCCCCGGGACCACTTTCCGGTTCTTC.

This clone was counted only a few times. In DNA form, the CDR3 reads TGTGCCAGCAACCCCGGGACAGGGGTCTGCTACACCTTC. It yields the protein CASNPGTGVCYTF. The chain recombines TRBV6-2 or TRBV6-3 with TRBJ1-2, with 10 bases that match TRBD1. The CDR3 is 13 residues long. With 7 bases clipped from V and 9 bases from J, the junction kept 8 bases outside the gene matches. Germline V gives CDR1 MNHEY, CDR2 SVGEGT.

This clone showed up just a few times. V gene TRBV6-5 combines with J gene TRBJ2-7; TRBD2 aligns across 9 bases. The CDR3 is 18 amino acids. The germline CDR1 and CDR2 sequences are MNHEY and SVGAGI. Losses at the gene ends were 0 bases for V and 2 bases for J; bases not matched to a gene: 11. CDR3 sequence (DNA): TGTGCCAGCAGTTACTCTAGGCCCCGGCGGGAGGGCCCCTACGAGCAGTACTTC. It specifies CASSYSRPRREGPYEQYF.

This clone came up a few times. The chain links TRBV6-6 to TRBJ2-7; the match to TRBD1 covers 10 bases. The CDR3 is made up of 14 amino acids. Per germline, CDR1 MNHNY and CDR2 SVGAGI (reference sequence). V dropped 2 bases and J dropped 7; count of bases not matched to a gene: 5. The DNA for the CDR3 is TGTGCCAGCAGTTACAGACAGGGGGCGGGGGAGCAGTACTTC. It specifies CASSYRQGAGEQYF.

The V gene is TRBV19, the J gene TRBJ2-2, with D perhaps matching TRBD1 or TRBD2 (5 bases each). The ends were cut back, 6 bases at V and 4 bases at J, with 15 bases in the middle. Germline V gene sequence: CDR1 LNHDA, CDR2 SQIVND (reference sequence). There are 15 residues in the CDR3. In DNA form, the CDR3 reads TGTGCCAGTAGGGGGACCTCCGGTCCCACCGGGGAGCTGTTTTTT. Translated: CASRGTSGPTGELFF.

This clone was picked up many times. A read error may explain this, as a much larger clone is one base away. The CDR3 does not close with the conserved phenylalanine or tryptophan, likely indicating a read error. The chain carries TRBV24-1 and TRBJ2-1; D remains ambiguous. CDR1 is KGHDR and CDR2 is SFDVKD in the germline V gene. V was cut by 2 bases and J by 3 bases, with 4 bases left in between. The CDR3 runs 13 residues. This CDR3 reads CATSDSVYNEQFV. CDR3 DNA: TGTGCCACCAGTGATTCAGTCTACAATGAGCAGTTCGTC.

V gene TRBV2 combines with J gene TRBJ1-5; TRBD1 aligns across 9 bases. Per germline, CDR1 SNHLY and CDR2 FYNNEI. V lost 8 bases, J lost 5 bases, and 4 bases stayed unmatched. The CDR3 loop spans 13 amino acids. CDR3 residues: CASLRQGDQPQHF. The CDR3 DNA reads as TGTGCCAGCCTCAGACAGGGGGATCAGCCCCAGCATTTT.

This clone was detected many times. CDR3 nucleotide sequence: TGTGCCAGCAGTTACGGGGCTCCCGACTACAATGAGCAGTTCTTC. Translation: CASSYGAPDYNEQFF. The genes are TRBV6-2 or TRBV6-3 and TRBJ2-1, with D possibly matching TRBD1 (5 bases). The germline CDR1 and CDR2 sequences are MNHEY and SVGEGT. V was pared by 2 bases and J by 3 bases, with 11 bases between. The CDR3 is 15 residues long.

A note on this clone: The junction departs from the called germline gene at one end, perhaps through a read error. The chain combines TRBV20-1 with TRBJ1-2; TRBD1 agrees at 7 bases. In germline, CDR1 is DFQATT, CDR2 SNEGSKA (reference sequence). This CDR3 has 14 amino acids. Here the CDR3 reads CGANRAGTVYGYTF. In nucleotides, the CDR3 is TGCGGTGCTAATCGTGCCGGGACAGTGTATGGCTACACCTTC.

The chain has TRBV2 and TRBJ2-6, with a possible D match to TRBD2 (5 bases). The CDR3 sequence is 13 residues long. The ends were cut back, 8 bases at V and 0 bases at J, with 5 bases in the middle. CDR1 and CDR2 (germline): SNHLY, FYNNEI. The CDR3 region is CASGLSGANVLTF. CDR3 nucleotides: TGTGCCAGCGGACTCTCTGGGGCCAACGTCCTGACTTTC.

The CDR3 region is CASSPPGQNYSPLHF. CDR3 coding DNA: TGTGCCAGCAGCCCTCCGGGACAGAATTATTCACCCCTCCACTTT. The V call is TRBV3-1, the J call TRBJ1-6, with 7 bases matching TRBD1. The CDR3 has 15 residues. Trimming cost V 4 bases and J 8 bases; bases outside gene matches: 8. CDR1 is LGHDT, CDR2 YNNKEL, per germline (reference sequence).

The chain employs TRBV12-3 or TRBV12-4 and TRBJ1-5; 7 bases align to TRBD1. V shed 6 bases and J 2 bases; nucleotides not matched to a gene: 4. The CDR3 is 14 amino acids. CDR3 protein: CASSGQARNQPQHF. In DNA, the CDR3 is TGTGCCAGCAGCGGACAGGCCCGCAATCAGCCCCAGCATTTT.

This clone was seen more than once but under ten times. This chain connects TRBV19 to TRBJ2-2, with D tentatively TRBD1 or TRBD2 (5 bases each). Germline CDR1 reads LNHDA; CDR2 reads SQIVND (reference sequence). The V gene lost 7 bases and the J gene lost 3 bases, with 15 bases spanning the gap. CDR3 length: 15 residues. CDR3 amino acids: CASTVDGAHTGELFF. The CDR3 DNA sequence: TGTGCCAGTACCGTCGACGGGGCGCACACCGGGGAGCTGTTTTTT.